This TCR beta chain stems from a study of tumor-infiltrating lymphocytes in localized non-small cell lung cancer. For the study at large: Some samples were collected after neoadjuvant chemotherapy; smokers, never-smokers and several histologies were included. Each patient gave resected tumor and non-adjacent uninvolved lung tissue. Findings and caveats of the study: Each assay used a separate piece of the same tissue.

Per the germline V gene, CDR1 is LGHNA and CDR2 is YSLEER. This CDR3 comprises 14 residues. Trimming removed 1 base from V and 4 bases from J, with 8 bases in between. Details on this clone: No antigen is known for it.

The table came from immunoSEQ multiplex PCR; TCRdb's copy has only in-frame clones and leaves some out. The data contain 9,000 or so clones, just under 85% of them singletons. The genes are TRBV4-3 and TRBJ1-5; TRBD1 is a possible D gene (6 bases). Sequenced input: uninvolved lung tissue not adjacent to the tumor. The origin of this receptor is a human donor with non-small cell lung cancer. CDR3 amino acids: CASSQAQGNQPQHF. The CDR3, as DNA: TGCGCCAGCAGCCAAGCACAGGGAAATCAGCCCCAGCATTTT.